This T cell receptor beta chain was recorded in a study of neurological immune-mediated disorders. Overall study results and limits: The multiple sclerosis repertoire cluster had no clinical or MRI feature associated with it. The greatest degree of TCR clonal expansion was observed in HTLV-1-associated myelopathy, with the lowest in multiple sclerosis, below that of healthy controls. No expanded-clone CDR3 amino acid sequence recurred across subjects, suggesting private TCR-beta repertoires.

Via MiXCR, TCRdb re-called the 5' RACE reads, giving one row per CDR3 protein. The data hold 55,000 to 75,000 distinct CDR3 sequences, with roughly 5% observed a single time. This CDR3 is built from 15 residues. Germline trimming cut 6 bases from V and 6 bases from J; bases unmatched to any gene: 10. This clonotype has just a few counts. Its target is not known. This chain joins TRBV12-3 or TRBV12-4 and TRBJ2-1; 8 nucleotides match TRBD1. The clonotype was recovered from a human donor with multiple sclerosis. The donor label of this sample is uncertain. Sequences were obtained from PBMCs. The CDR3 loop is CASRLRQGKVNEQFF. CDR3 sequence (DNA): TGTGCCAGCAGGCTCCGACAGGGGAAGGTCAATGAGCAGTTCTTC.